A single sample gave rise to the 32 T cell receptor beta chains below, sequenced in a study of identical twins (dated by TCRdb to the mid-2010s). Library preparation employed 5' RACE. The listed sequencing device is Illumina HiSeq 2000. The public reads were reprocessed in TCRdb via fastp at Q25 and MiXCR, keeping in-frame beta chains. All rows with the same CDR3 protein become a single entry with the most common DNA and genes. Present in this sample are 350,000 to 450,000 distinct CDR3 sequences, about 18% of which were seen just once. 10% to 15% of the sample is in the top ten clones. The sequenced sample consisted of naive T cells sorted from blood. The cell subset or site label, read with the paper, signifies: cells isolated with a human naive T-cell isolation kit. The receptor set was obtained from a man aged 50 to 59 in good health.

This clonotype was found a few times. DNA of the CDR3: TGTGCCAGCAGTTTAGGGGAGGGCCCCCAGCATTTT. It translates to CASSLGEGPQHF. The chain combines TRBV12-3 or TRBV12-4 with TRBJ1-5; D gene unclear. The length of the CDR3 is 12 residues. V was trimmed by 1 base and J by 10 bases, leaving 8 bases between them.

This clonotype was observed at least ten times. This CDR3 reads CSVDPGHSYEQYF. In nucleotides, the CDR3 is TGCAGCGTTGACCCGGGCCACTCCTACGAGCAGTACTTC. The rearrangement uses TRBV29-1 and TRBJ2-7; D call uncertain. The CDR3 consists of 13 residues. Germline V CDR1 and CDR2: SQVTM, ANQGSEA. V was shortened by 3 bases and J by 0 bases, with 9 bases between the two germline ends.

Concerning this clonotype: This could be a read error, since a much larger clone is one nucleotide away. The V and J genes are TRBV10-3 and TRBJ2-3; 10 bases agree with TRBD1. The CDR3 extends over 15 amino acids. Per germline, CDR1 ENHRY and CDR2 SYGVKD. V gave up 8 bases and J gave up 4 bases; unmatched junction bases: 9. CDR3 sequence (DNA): TGTGCCATCGGTACAGCGACAGGGGGCGCAGATACGCAGTATTTT. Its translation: CAIGTATGGADTQYF.

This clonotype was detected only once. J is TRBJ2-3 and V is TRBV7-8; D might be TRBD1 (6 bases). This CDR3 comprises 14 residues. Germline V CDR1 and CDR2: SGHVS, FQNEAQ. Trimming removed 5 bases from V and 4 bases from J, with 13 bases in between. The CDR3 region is CASSQQGKADTQYF. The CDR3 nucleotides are TGTGCCAGCAGCCAACAGGGAAAGGCAGATACGCAGTATTTT.

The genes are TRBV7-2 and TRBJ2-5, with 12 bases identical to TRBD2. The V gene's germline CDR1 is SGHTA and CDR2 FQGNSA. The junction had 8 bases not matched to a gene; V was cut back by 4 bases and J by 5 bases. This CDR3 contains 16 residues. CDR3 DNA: TGTGCCAGCAGCTCACTAGCGGGAGGCAATACGGAGACCCAGTACTTC. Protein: CASSSLAGGNTETQYF.

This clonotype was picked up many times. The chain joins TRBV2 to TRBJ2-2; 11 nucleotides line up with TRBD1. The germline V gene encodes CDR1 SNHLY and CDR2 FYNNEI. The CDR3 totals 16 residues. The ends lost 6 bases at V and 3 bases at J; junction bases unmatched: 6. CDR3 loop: CASRDRGLLYTGELFF. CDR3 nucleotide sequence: TGTGCCAGCAGGGACAGGGGGCTATTGTACACCGGGGAGCTGTTTTTT.

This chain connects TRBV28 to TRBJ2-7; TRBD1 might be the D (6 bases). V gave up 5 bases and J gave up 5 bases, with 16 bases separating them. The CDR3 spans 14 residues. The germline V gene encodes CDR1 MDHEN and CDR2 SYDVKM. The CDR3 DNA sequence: TGTGCCAGCAGTCCTACTGGACAGAACCACGAGCAGTACTTC. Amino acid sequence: CASSPTGQNHEQYF.

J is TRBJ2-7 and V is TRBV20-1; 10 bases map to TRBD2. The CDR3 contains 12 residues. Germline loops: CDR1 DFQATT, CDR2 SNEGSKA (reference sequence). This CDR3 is CRAGTSAYEQYF. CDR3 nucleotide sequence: TGCAGGGCCGGGACTAGCGCCTACGAGCAGTACTTC.

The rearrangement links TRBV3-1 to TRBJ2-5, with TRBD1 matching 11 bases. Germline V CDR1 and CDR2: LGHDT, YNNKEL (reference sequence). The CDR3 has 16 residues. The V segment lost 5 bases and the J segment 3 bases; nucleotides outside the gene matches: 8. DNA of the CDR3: TGTGCCAGCAGCGACTATGGGACAGGGGGAAAAGAGACCCAGTACTTC. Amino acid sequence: CASSDYGTGGKETQYF.

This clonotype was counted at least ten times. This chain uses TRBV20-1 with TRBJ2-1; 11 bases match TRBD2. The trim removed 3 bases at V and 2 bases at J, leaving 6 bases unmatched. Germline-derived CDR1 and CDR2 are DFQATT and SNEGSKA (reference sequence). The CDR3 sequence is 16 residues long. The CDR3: CSARTLLAGAYNEQFF. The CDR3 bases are TGCAGTGCTAGGACTTTACTAGCGGGAGCCTACAATGAGCAGTTCTTC.

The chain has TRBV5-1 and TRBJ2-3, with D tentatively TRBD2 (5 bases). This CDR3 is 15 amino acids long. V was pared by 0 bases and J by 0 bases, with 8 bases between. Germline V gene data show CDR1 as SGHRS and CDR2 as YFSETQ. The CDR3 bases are TGCGCCAGCAGCTTGGCGGAGGAGAGCACAGATACGCAGTATTTT. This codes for CASSLAEESTDTQYF. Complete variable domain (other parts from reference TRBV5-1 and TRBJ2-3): KAGVTQTPRYLIKTRGQQVTLSCSPISGHRSVSWYQQTPGQGLQFLFEYFSETQRNKGNFPGRFSGRQFSNSRSEMNVSTLELGDSALYLCASSLAEESTDTQYFGPGTRLTVL.

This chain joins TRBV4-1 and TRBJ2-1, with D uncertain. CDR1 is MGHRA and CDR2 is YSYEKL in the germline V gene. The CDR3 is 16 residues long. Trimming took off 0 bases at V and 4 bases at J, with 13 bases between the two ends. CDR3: CASSQDPSRSYNEQFF. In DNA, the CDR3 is TGCGCCAGCAGCCAAGACCCTAGTAGGAGTTACAATGAGCAGTTCTTC.

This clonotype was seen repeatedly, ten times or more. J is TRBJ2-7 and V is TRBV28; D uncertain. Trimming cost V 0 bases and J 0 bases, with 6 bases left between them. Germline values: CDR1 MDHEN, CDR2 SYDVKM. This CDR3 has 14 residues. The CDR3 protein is CASSLWGNSYEQYF. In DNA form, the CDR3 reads TGTGCCAGCAGTTTATGGGGTAACTCCTACGAGCAGTACTTC.

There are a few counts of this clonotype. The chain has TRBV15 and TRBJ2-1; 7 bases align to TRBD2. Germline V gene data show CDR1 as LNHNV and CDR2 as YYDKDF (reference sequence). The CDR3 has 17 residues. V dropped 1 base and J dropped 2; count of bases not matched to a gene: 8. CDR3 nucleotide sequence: TGTGCCACCAGCAGAGTAAAGGCGGGGGTGACCTACAATGAGCAGTTCTTC. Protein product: CATSRVKAGVTYNEQFF.

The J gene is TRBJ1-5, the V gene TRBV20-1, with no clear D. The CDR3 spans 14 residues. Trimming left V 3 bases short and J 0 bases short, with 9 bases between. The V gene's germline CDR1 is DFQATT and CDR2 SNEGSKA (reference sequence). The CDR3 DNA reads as TGCAGTGCTAGTCACAGTAATAGCAATCAGCCCCAGCATTTT. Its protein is CSASHSNSNQPQHF.

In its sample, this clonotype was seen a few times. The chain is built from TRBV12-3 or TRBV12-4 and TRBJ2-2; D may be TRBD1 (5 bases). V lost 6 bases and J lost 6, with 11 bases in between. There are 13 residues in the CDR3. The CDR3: CASSSWGPGELFF. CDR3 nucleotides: TGTGCCAGCAGCAGTTGGGGCCCCGGGGAGCTGTTTTTT.

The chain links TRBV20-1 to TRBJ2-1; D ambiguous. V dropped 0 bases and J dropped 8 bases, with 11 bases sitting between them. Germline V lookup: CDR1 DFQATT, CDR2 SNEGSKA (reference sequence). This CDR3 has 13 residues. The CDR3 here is CSAREFRIHEQFF. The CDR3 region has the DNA TGCAGTGCTAGAGAGTTCCGGATCCATGAGCAGTTCTTC.

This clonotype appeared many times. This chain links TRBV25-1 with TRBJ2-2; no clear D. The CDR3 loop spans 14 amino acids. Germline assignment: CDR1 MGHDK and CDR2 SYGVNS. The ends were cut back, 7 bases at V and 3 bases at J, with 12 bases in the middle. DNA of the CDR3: TGTGCCAGCAAATTGGCAGGAGACACCGGGGAGCTGTTTTTT. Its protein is CASKLAGDTGELFF. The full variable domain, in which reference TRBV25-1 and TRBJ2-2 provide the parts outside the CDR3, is EADIYQTPRYLVIGTGKKITLECSQTMGHDKMYWYQQDPGMELHLIHYSYGVNSTEKGDLSSESTVSRIRTEHFPLTLESARPSHTSQYLCASKLAGDTGELFFGEGSRLTVL.

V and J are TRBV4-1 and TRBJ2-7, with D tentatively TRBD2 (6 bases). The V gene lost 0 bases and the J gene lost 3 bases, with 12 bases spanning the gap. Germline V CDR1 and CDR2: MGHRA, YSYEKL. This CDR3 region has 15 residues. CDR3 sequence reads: CASSQEGTRSYEQYF. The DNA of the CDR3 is TGCGCCAGCAGCCAAGAGGGGACTCGCAGCTACGAGCAGTACTTC.

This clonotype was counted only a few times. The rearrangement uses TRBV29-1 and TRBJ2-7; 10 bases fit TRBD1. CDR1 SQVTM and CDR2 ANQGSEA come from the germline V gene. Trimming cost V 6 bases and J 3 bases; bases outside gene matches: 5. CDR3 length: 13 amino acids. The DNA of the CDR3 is TGCAGCGTGGCCGGGACAGGGGACTACGAGCAGTACTTC. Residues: CSVAGTGDYEQYF.

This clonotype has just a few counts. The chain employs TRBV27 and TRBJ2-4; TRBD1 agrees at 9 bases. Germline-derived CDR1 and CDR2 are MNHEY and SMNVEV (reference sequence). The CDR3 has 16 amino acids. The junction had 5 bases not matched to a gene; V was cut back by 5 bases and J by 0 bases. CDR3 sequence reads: CASSQTGGSAKNIQYF. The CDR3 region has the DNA TGTGCCAGCAGTCAAACAGGGGGCTCAGCCAAAAACATTCAGTACTTC.

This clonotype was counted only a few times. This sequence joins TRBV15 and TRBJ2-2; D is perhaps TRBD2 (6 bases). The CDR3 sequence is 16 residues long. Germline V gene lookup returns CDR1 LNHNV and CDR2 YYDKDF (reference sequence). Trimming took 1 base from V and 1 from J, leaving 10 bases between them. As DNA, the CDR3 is TGTGCCACCAGCAGAGTGGGGACTCAGAACACCGGGGAGCTGTTTTTT. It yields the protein CATSRVGTQNTGELFF.

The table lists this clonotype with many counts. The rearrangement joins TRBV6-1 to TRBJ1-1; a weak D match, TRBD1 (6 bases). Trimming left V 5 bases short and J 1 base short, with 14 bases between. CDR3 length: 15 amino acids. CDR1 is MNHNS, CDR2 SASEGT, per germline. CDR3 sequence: CASSQTGIRNTEAFF. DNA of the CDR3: TGTGCCAGCAGTCAAACAGGGATTCGGAACACTGAAGCTTTCTTT.

The CDR3 coding sequence is TGTGCCAGCAGGGGGAGAAGGGAGGGATTAGGGGCTTTCTTT. Encoded protein: CASRGRREGLGAFF. The chain has TRBV12-3 or TRBV12-4 and TRBJ1-1, with D unresolved. Between the trimmed V and J ends, which lost 6 bases and 11 bases, there was a span of 22 bases. CDR3 length: 14 amino acids.

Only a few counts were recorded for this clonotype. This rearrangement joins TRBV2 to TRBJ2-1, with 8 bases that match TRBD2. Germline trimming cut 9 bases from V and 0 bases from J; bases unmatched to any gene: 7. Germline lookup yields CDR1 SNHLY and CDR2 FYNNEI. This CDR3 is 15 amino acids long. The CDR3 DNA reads TGTGCCAGTAAAACGGGAGGGAGCTCCTACAATGAGCAGTTCTTC. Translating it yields CASKTGGSSYNEQFF.

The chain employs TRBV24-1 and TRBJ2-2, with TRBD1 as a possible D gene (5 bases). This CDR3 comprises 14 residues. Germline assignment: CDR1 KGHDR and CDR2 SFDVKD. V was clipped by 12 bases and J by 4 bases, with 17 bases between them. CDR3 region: CASKGSLSTGELFF. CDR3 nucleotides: TGTGCCTCAAAGGGGTCCCTGAGCACCGGGGAGCTGTTTTTT.

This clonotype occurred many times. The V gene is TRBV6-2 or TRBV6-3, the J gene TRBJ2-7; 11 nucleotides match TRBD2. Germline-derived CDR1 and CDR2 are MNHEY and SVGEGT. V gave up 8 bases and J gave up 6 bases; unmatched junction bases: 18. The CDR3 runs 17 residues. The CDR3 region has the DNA TGTGCCAGCCTCCGAATAGCGGGAGGGCCTGGTATGGGCGAGCAGTACTTC. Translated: CASLRIAGGPGMGEQYF.

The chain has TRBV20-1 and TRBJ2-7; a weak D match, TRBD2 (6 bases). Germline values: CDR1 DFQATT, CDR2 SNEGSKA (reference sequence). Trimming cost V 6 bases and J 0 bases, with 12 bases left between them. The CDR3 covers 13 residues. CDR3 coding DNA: TGCAGTGCCTCGGGACTGGTCTCCTACGAGCAGTACTTC. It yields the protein CSASGLVSYEQYF.

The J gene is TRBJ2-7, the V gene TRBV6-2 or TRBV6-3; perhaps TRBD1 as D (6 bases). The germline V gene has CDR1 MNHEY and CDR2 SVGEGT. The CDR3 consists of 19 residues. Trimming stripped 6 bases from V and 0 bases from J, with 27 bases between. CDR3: CASRGAHGQRQLSSYEQYF. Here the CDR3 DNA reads TGTGCCAGCAGGGGGGCCCATGGACAGCGCCAATTAAGCTCCTACGAGCAGTACTTC.

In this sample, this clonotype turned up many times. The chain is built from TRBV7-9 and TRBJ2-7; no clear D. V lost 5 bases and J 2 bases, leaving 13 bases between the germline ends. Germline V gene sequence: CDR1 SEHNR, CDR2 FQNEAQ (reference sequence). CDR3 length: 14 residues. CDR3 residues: CASSEVSRAYEQYF. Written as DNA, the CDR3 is TGTGCCAGCAGCGAAGTCAGCAGAGCCTACGAGCAGTACTTC.

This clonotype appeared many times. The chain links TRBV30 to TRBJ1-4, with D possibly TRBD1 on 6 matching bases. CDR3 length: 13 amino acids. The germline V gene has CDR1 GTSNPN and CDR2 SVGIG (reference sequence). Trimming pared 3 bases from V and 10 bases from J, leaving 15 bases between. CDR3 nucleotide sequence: TGTGCCTGGAGCCTTAAACAGGGAGGAAAACTGTTTTTT. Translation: CAWSLKQGGKLFF.

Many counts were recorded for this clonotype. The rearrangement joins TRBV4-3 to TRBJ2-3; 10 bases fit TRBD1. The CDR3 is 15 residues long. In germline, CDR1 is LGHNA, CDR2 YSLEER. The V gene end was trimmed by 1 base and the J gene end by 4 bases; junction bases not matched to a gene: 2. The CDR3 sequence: CASSQGGQGSDTQYF. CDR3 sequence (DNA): TGCGCCAGCAGCCAAGGGGGACAGGGGTCAGATACGCAGTATTTT.